This T cell receptor (beta chain) appears in the sequencing data of a study of read filtering for tumor transcriptome and immune sequencing. About the research overall: IR-seq gave about 4.05 to 11 million TCR reads per sample; RNA-seq gave roughly 75 to 1,400. The study, taken as a whole, reports: About four fifths of IR-seq clonotypes had a single read, yet these held around 3.5% of reads.

Molecular barcoded adaptors covering alpha/delta and beta/gamma chains were used on 400 ng RNA. TCRdb called the reads again in MiXCR, with one record for every CDR3 protein. This table has some 120,000 distinct CDR3 sequences, 13% appearing once. The CDR3 extends over 13 amino acids. Looked up from germline, CDR1 is SNHLY and CDR2 is FYNNEI. V was clipped by 7 bases and J by 4 bases, with 11 bases between them. Every patient had bone marrow sampled while the disease was active. This clonotype was observed at least ten times. Antigen: not known. The J gene is TRBJ1-5, the V gene TRBV2; D is unclear. The sequencing sample was made of a population of CD138-negative cells sorted from bone marrow. The receptor comes from a donor at least 40 years old with multiple myeloma. CDR3 region: CASTPTRNQPQHF. DNA for the CDR3: TGTGCCAGCACACCAACAAGGAATCAGCCCCAGCATTTT.